This is a list of T cell receptor beta chains from one sample in a study of T cell repertoires in cytomegalovirus infection. TCRdb recomputed calls from the reads with MiXCR, one row per CDR3 protein. The sample carries 40,000 to 60,000 distinct CDR3 sequences, roughly 20% recorded once. These receptors' antigens are unknown. The sequences come from CD8+ T cells from cultured PBMCs, collected from culture after CMV antigen stimulation. These receptors all stem from a human donor in good health (CMV status not recorded). Some clones in this sample may be carry-over from other donors' samples. CDR3s include the opening cysteine and the closing phenylalanine or tryptophan. D genes are given only for firm matches. Only some rows state a clone size, as once, few, many or a class for expanded clones.

V	D	J	size	CDR3	DNA
TRBV6-2/TRBV6-3	TRBD2	TRBJ2-1	NA	CASSYSPGLAQLMDEQFF	TGTGCCAGCAGTTACTCCCCGGGACTAGCCCAACTAATGGATGAGCAGTTCTTC
TRBV4-3	NA	TRBJ1-1	many	CASSQERQLEAFF	TGCGCCAGCAGCCAAGAAAGACAGCTCGAAGCTTTCTTT
TRBV7-8	TRBD1	TRBJ2-7	few	CASRLDRGWDEQYF	TGTGCCAGCAGGTTAGACAGGGGATGGGACGAGCAGTACTTC
TRBV7-6	NA	TRBJ2-5	NA	CASSSLAPNPQETQYF	TGTGCCAGCAGCTCGCTAGCCCCAAACCCGCAAGAGACCCAGTACTTC
TRBV7-3	NA	TRBJ2-3	NA	CASSQTPGEGTDTQYF	TGTGCCAGCAGTCAGACCCCAGGGGAAGGCACAGATACGCAGTATTTT
TRBV7-3	TRBD2	TRBJ2-5	NA	CASSPRGSGGETQYF	TGTGCCAGCAGCCCCCGCGGTAGCGGGGGAGAGACCCAGTACTTC
TRBV29-1	NA	TRBJ1-1	few	CSVGSLMNTEAFF	TGCAGCGTTGGGTCACTCATGAACACTGAAGCTTTCTTT
TRBV28	NA	TRBJ2-1	many	CASSLLASSYNEQFF	TGTGCCAGCAGTTTACTGGCGAGCTCCTACAATGAGCAGTTCTTC
TRBV12-3/TRBV12-4	TRBD2	TRBJ2-7	NA	CASSPLAGGYEQYF	TGTGCCAGCAGCCCACTAGCGGGGGGCTACGAGCAGTACTTC
TRBV5-1	TRBD1	TRBJ1-2	few	CASSPGQGKYGYTF	TGCGCCAGCAGCCCGGGACAGGGGAAATATGGCTACACCTTC
TRBV5-5	NA	TRBJ1-1	NA	CASSLVGRVGLNTEAFF	TGTGCCAGCAGCTTGGTTGGTAGGGTCGGACTGAACACTGAAGCTTTCTTT
TRBV12-3/TRBV12-4	NA	TRBJ1-5	many	CASSDSRNQPQHF	TGTGCCAGCAGCGACAGTCGCAATCAGCCCCAGCATTTT
TRBV7-2	NA	TRBJ1-1	NA	CASSLRGGSPSEAFF	TGTGCCAGCAGCTTACGGGGGGGGTCCCCCAGTGAAGCTTTCTTT
TRBV7-3	NA	TRBJ2-7	NA	CASSPGSPYEQYF	TGTGCCAGCAGTCCGGGATCCCCCTACGAGCAGTACTTC
TRBV12-3/TRBV12-4	TRBD1	TRBJ2-7	NA	CASSTGNRGPEQYF	TGTGCCAGCAGTACTGGAAACAGGGGGCCCGAGCAGTACTTC
TRBV12-3/TRBV12-4	TRBD1	TRBJ1-5	NA	CASSLLPGQLNQPQHF	TGTGCCAGCAGTTTACTCCCGGGACAGCTAAATCAGCCCCAGCATTTT
TRBV4-1	NA	TRBJ1-5	few	CASSPRQTNQPQHF	TGCGCCAGCAGCCCGAGACAGACCAATCAGCCCCAGCATTTT
TRBV7-2	TRBD1	TRBJ2-3	few	CASSTGTGHTDTQYF	TGTGCCAGCAGTACCGGGACAGGACACACAGATACGCAGTATTTT
TRBV10-3	TRBD1	TRBJ1-2	NA	CAIRETGDDGYTF	TGTGCCATCAGGGAGACAGGGGACGATGGCTACACCTTC
TRBV27	NA	TRBJ1-1	NA	CASSLSRGGTEAFF	TGTGCCAGCAGTTTATCGAGGGGAGGGACTGAAGCTTTCTTT
TRBV29-1	TRBD1	TRBJ2-7	NA	CSVGGNRGPSYEQYF	TGCAGCGTTGGGGGGAACAGGGGGCCCTCCTACGAGCAGTACTTC
TRBV7-2	NA	TRBJ1-6	NA	CASSLVDSSTGSPLHF	TGTGCCAGCAGCTTAGTTGACAGCAGTACAGGTTCACCCCTCCACTTT